The entry below gives a single T cell receptor beta chain sequence along with its context. The data were produced by immunoSEQ multiplex PCR, yet TCRdb's version contains in-frame clones alone and is incomplete. Seen here are about 17,000 clones, 70% to 80% observed once, and the top ten hold around 4.6%. The data stem from a study of PD-1 blockade in classical Hodgkin lymphoma. The J segment lost 2 bases and the V segment lost 5 bases, leaving 4 bases of the junction unmatched. This CDR3 contains 14 residues. Germline V gene lookup returns CDR1 MNHEY and CDR2 SVGAGI. Relapse after autologous stem cell transplantation occurred in every patient, and brentuximab vedotin exposure varied.

The chain recombines TRBV6-5 with TRBJ2-5, with 8 positions matching TRBD1. The sequence derives from a human donor with classical Hodgkin lymphoma. Sequenced here: peripheral blood mononuclear cells (PBMCs), sampled at baseline. The CDR3 DNA sequence: TGTGCCAGCAGTCCAGGGGGCTGGCAAGAGACCCAGTACTTC. Encoded protein: CASSPGGWQETQYF.